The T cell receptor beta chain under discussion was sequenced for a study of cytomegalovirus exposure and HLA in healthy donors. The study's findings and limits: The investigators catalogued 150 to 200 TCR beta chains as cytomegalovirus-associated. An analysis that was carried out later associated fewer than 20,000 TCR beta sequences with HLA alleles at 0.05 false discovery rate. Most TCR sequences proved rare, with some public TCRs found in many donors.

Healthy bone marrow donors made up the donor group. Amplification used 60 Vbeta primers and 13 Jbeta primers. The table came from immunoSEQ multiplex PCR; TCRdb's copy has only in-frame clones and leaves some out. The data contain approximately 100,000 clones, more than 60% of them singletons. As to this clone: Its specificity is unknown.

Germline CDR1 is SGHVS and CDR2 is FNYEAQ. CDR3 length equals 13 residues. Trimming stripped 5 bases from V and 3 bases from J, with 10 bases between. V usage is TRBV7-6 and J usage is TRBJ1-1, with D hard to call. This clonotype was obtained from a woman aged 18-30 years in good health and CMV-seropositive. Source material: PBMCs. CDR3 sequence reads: CASSQARDTEAFF. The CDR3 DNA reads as TGTGCCAGCAGCCAAGCCCGGGACACTGAAGCTTTCTTT.